The 9 T cell receptor beta chains reported below all come from one sample, sequenced in a study of T cell repertoires in cytomegalovirus infection. TCRdb recomputed calls from the reads with MiXCR, one row per CDR3 protein. The table has hundreds of thousands of distinct CDR3 sequences, approximately 7% seen once. The sequencing input was PBMCs. The receptor set was obtained from a human donor in good health (CMV status not recorded). Some clones in this sample may be carry-over from other donors' samples.

V and J are TRBV2 and TRBJ1-5; D remains ambiguous. Germline V CDR1 and CDR2: SNHLY, FYNNEI. This CDR3 spans 14 amino acids. V gave up 8 bases and J gave up 0 bases, with 11 bases separating them. CDR3: CASFISYSNQPQHF. The CDR3 DNA follows: TGTGCCAGCTTCATATCCTATAGCAATCAGCCCCAGCATTTT.

In its sample, this clonotype was seen many times. The chain has TRBV29-1 and TRBJ1-1, with TRBD1 matching over 9 bases. Unmatched junction bases numbered 3, after V lost 2 bases and J lost 11 bases. The CDR3 length is 11 residues. Germline-derived CDR1 and CDR2 are SQVTM and ANQGSEA. CDR3 in DNA: TGCAGCGTTGAACCGACAGGGGGTGCTTTCTTT. This encodes CSVEPTGGAFF.

The table lists this clonotype with a few counts. The chain combines TRBV29-1 with TRBJ1-1; no definite D call. The CDR3 contains 15 residues. Germline values: CDR1 SQVTM, CDR2 ANQGSEA. Trimming shortened V by 0 bases and J by 0 bases, and 11 bases separated the two germline ends. CDR3 sequence reads: CSVEDNGSMNTEAFF. The CDR3 DNA reads as TGCAGCGTTGAAGATAACGGCAGCATGAACACTGAAGCTTTCTTT.

This clonotype was recorded many times. This sequence joins TRBV7-2 and TRBJ2-7; D gene unclear. The ends were cut back, 2 bases at V and 2 bases at J, with 10 bases in the middle. The germline CDR1 and CDR2 sequences are SGHTA and FQGNSA. This CDR3 comprises 14 residues. The CDR3 reads CASSLSLAAYEQYF. The CDR3 bases are TGTGCCAGCAGCTTATCTCTGGCGGCCTACGAGCAGTACTTC.

This clonotype was recorded at least ten times. The chain couples TRBV10-3 to TRBJ1-4; no firm D call. V lost 1 base and J 5 bases, leaving 11 bases between the germline ends. This CDR3 has 15 residues. CDR1 is ENHRY and CDR2 is SYGVKD in the germline V gene. The CDR3 DNA sequence: TGTGCCATCAGTGAGTTGAGTCATGGAAATGAAAAACTGTTTTTT. Amino acids: CAISELSHGNEKLFF.

This clonotype was detected many times. This CDR3 reads CASSTGQGRSANYGYTF. The CDR3 DNA is TGTGCCAGCAGTACGGGACAGGGACGGAGCGCTAACTATGGCTACACCTTC. The V gene is TRBV6-6, the J gene TRBJ1-2; 9 nucleotides match TRBD1. Germline V CDR1 and CDR2: MNHNY, SVGAGI (reference sequence). The V segment lost 5 bases and the J segment 0 bases; nucleotides outside the gene matches: 10. The CDR3 runs to 17 residues.

The table lists this clonotype with many counts. The J gene is TRBJ1-1, the V gene TRBV19; TRBD1 aligns across 9 bases. The germline V gene encodes CDR1 LNHDA and CDR2 SQIVND (reference sequence). This CDR3 has 15 amino acids. J lost 1 base, V lost 3 bases, and 3 bases had no gene match. CDR3 DNA: TGTGCCAGTAGTATTCGGGGACAGGGGAACACTGAAGCTTTCTTT. This translates into CASSIRGQGNTEAFF.

The J gene is TRBJ1-2, the V gene TRBV5-1, with 8 positions matching TRBD1. V shed 0 bases and J 7 bases; nucleotides not matched to a gene: 8. Germline V gene data show CDR1 as SGHRS and CDR2 as YFSETQ. The length of the CDR3 is 15 residues. CDR3 region: CASSLDGRGLAGYTF. CDR3 DNA: TGCGCCAGCAGCTTGGATGGCAGGGGGCTTGCTGGCTACACCTTC.

This sequence joins TRBV29-1 and TRBJ2-7, with D unclear. V was clipped by 8 bases and J by 0 bases, with 11 bases between them. Germline V gene sequence: CDR1 SQVTM, CDR2 ANQGSEA. The CDR3 has 12 residues. In DNA form, the CDR3 reads TGCAGCACCGCAGAGAGCTCCTACGAGCAGTACTTC. It is translated as CSTAESSYEQYF.